This T cell receptor (beta chain) derives from a study of blood T cell repertoires in COVID-19. Study background: Acute and convalescent COVID-19 samples came from the United States, Italy and Spain. Sources were T cells, B-cell-depleted T cells, or PBMCs; the material itself was cDNA or gDNA.

In the original processing: Cell counts per sample came from amplifying reference gene primers. TCRdb's copy holds only in-frame clones and misses some; the assay was immunoSEQ multiplex PCR. V and J calls plus clone size are reproduced from that table; the DNA served to infer D and trimming. The sample includes about 200,000 clones, 80% to 90% of them seen just once. Participant-reported clinical history was the basis for cohort assignment. The V end lost 6 bases, the J end lost 6 bases, and 12 bases lay between the germline ends. In germline, CDR1 is MNHEY, CDR2 SVGAGI. CDR3 length: 13 amino acids. This TCR derives from a woman between 35 and 50 years old with acute COVID-19. This chain joins TRBV6-5 and TRBJ1-5, with D possibly being TRBD1 (5 bases). The sequencing input was PBMCs or T cells enriched from blood (not recorded which). In DNA, the CDR3 is TGTGCCAGCAGGGGGGACTTAGGTCAGCCCCAGCATTTT. Amino acid sequence: CASRGDLGQPQHF.